The present entry profiles one TCR beta chain with its context. Its target is not known. Germline CDR1 is SGHRS and CDR2 is YFSETQ. The CDR3 is 14 amino acids. Trimming took 0 bases from V and 4 from J, leaving 8 bases between them. This entry belongs to a study of response to subunit inactivated influenza vaccine. Overall study findings and caveats: Authors suggested each seasonal influenza vaccination recruits few new T cells.

From the RT-PCR reads, TCRdb called clonotypes with MiXCR, one entry per CDR3 protein. In the table there are fewer than 800,000 distinct CDR3 sequences, around a sixth of which are singletons. This material consisted of PBMCs from blood, taken roughly 12 days after vaccination. This TCR derives from a man in his fifties or sixties who received an inactivated influenza vaccine. The J gene is TRBJ1-5, the V gene TRBV5-1; D not certain. In DNA, the CDR3 is TGCGCCAGCAGCTTGGATGGTCGGAATCAGCCCCAGCATTTT. Amino acids: CASSLDGRNQPQHF.